The 26 T cell receptor beta chains in this list originate from one sample, sequenced in a study of blood T cell repertoires in COVID-19. Measured with immunoSEQ multiplex PCR; TCRdb has only the in-frame clones, and not every one. This table holds 150,000 to 200,000 clones, 70% to 90% found once. Sequences were obtained from peripheral blood. The receptors were gathered from an elderly woman in a cohort sampled during active or convalescent COVID-19.

This chain links TRBV30 with TRBJ2-1; 10 nucleotides agree with TRBD1. The germline V gene has CDR1 GTSNPN and CDR2 SVGIG (reference sequence). V dropped 2 bases and J dropped 3; count of bases not matched to a gene: 16. The CDR3 runs to 19 residues. The DNA of the CDR3 is TGTGCCTGGAGTTCCGTGACAGGGGGCGAGTGGTCTCTCTACAATGAGCAGTTCTTC. Residues: CAWSSVTGGEWSLYNEQFF.

The CDR3 reads CATSDPGQFAGELFF. For the CDR3, the DNA is TGTGCCACCAGTGACCCCGGACAGTTTGCCGGGGAGCTGTTTTTT. The rearrangement links TRBV24-1 to TRBJ2-2; a weak D match, TRBD1 (6 bases). CDR3 size: 15 residues. V was trimmed by 4 bases and J by 6 bases, leaving 14 bases between them. Germline V CDR1 and CDR2: KGHDR, SFDVKD.

The chain is built from TRBV7-8 and TRBJ2-5; 7 bases agree with TRBD1. The germline CDR1 and CDR2 sequences are SGHVS and FQNEAQ. Losses at the gene ends were 4 bases for V and 2 bases for J; bases not matched to a gene: 4. This CDR3 has 14 amino acids. The CDR3 DNA sequence: TGTGCCAGCAGCTCGGGACAGTTACAAGAGACCCAGTACTTC. Residues: CASSSGQLQETQYF.

The gene calls are TRBV5-1 and TRBJ2-5; 12 nucleotides match TRBD2. After removal of 5 bases from V and 2 bases from J, the junction contained 4 bases not matched to a gene. Germline CDR1 is SGHRS and CDR2 is YFSETQ. This CDR3 has 15 residues. The CDR3 coding sequence is TGCGCCAGCAGACTAGCGGGGGGAAATCAAGAGACCCAGTACTTC. Translating gives CASRLAGGNQETQYF.

The chain links TRBV2 to TRBJ2-5; D is ambiguous. The CDR3 consists of 11 residues. The V gene's germline CDR1 is SNHLY and CDR2 FYNNEI. The V end lost 4 bases, the J end lost 5 bases, and 5 bases lay between the germline ends. The CDR3 nucleotides are TGTGCCAGCAGTGTCTCGGAGACCCAGTACTTC. Protein: CASSVSETQYF.

The chain uses TRBV6-2 or TRBV6-3 and TRBJ1-2; TRBD1 matches 7 bases. Trimming removed 2 bases from V and 3 bases from J; junction bases left unmatched: 6. Germline assignment: CDR1 MNHEY and CDR2 SVGEGT. The CDR3 spans 15 residues. This CDR3 is CASSYLRQGHYGYTF. In DNA, the CDR3 is TGTGCCAGCAGTTACCTACGACAGGGACACTATGGCTACACCTTC.

V is TRBV11-3 and J is TRBJ2-1; D is unresolved. Germline V lookup: CDR1 SGHNT, CDR2 YENEEA. The CDR3 is 13 residues long. V lost 3 bases and J 4 bases, leaving 7 bases between the germline ends. CDR3 residues: CASSLPGYNEQFF. The CDR3 region has the DNA TGTGCCAGCAGCTTGCCAGGATACAATGAGCAGTTCTTC.

The V call is TRBV21-1, the J call TRBJ1-1; TRBD1 was called by the table and not checked on the DNA. TRBV21-1 is a known pseudogene. This CDR3 spans 15 amino acids. CDR3 DNA sequence: TGTGCCAGCAGTAGGGGACAGGTCGCGAGCACTGAAGCTTTCTTT. This translates into CASSRGQVASTEAFF.

V usage is TRBV28 and J usage is TRBJ1-2; possible D gene TRBD1, 6 bases. V was pared by 4 bases and J by 3 bases, with 9 bases between. The germline CDR1 and CDR2 sequences are MDHEN and SYDVKM. The CDR3 length is 13 residues. Here the CDR3 reads CASSSRGDYGYTF. For the CDR3, the DNA is TGTGCCAGCAGTTCCAGGGGCGACTATGGCTACACCTTC.

V usage is TRBV7-2 and J usage is TRBJ1-3, with D possibly being TRBD1 (6 bases). Deletions cut 4 bases from V and 2 bases from J, with 12 bases between. Per germline, CDR1 SGHTA and CDR2 FQGNSA. This CDR3 is built from 15 residues. The DNA for the CDR3 is TGTGCCAGCAGCTCCGAGCGGGGGCCTGGAAACACCATATATTTT. It encodes CASSSERGPGNTIYF.

The DNA for the CDR3 is TGTGCCAGCAGCTTAGAGAGGCTCGAGCAGTACTTC. Encoded protein: CASSLERLEQYF. This chain connects TRBV11-3 to TRBJ2-7; D is ambiguous. Trimming left V 0 bases short and J 6 bases short, with 6 bases between. The length of the CDR3 is 12 residues. From germline, CDR1 is SGHNT and CDR2 YENEEA.

The chain couples TRBV11-3 to TRBJ2-4, with D hard to call. The V and J ends lost 4 bases and 0 bases respectively, with 10 bases between them. CDR3 length: 15 amino acids. CDR1 and CDR2 from the germline V gene are SGHNT and YENEEA. The CDR3 DNA is TGTGCCAGCAGCTCTAGGCGGTTAGCCAAAAACATTCAGTACTTC. Amino acids: CASSSRRLAKNIQYF. Full variable domain (rest looked up from reference TRBV11-3 and TRBJ2-4): EAGVVQSPRYKIIEKKQPVAFWCNPISGHNTLYWYLQNLGQGPELLIRYENEEAVDDSQLPKDRFSAERLKGVDSTLKIQPAELGDSAVYLCASSSRRLAKNIQYFGAGTRLSVL.

The V and J genes are TRBV14 and TRBJ1-3; D is uncertain. Germline V gene data show CDR1 as SGHDN and CDR2 as FVKESK. Trimming left V 0 bases short and J 0 bases short, with 12 bases between. This CDR3 is 17 amino acids long. The CDR3 DNA sequence: TGTGCCAGCAGCCAAGATCTACCGGGTAGCTCTGGAAACACCATATATTTT. Translated: CASSQDLPGSSGNTIYF.

The rearrangement links TRBV29-1 to TRBJ2-1, with TRBD2 identical over 7 bases. Unmatched junction bases numbered 4, after V lost 4 bases and J lost 10 bases. In germline, CDR1 is SQVTM, CDR2 ANQGSEA. This CDR3 has 11 residues. CDR3 nucleotide sequence: TGCAGCGTTGGAGGCGGGGGAGAGCAGTTCTTC. Encoded protein: CSVGGGGEQFF.

This chain links TRBV6-5 with TRBJ1-3; TRBD1 aligns across 8 bases. Losses at the gene ends were 7 bases for V and 5 bases for J; bases not matched to a gene: 7. The CDR3 is made up of 14 amino acids. CDR1 and CDR2 (germline): MNHEY, SVGAGI. The CDR3 sequence is CASIPPGGRNTIYF. As DNA, the CDR3 is TGTGCCAGCATCCCCCCAGGGGGCAGAAACACCATATATTTT.

This chain connects TRBV7-9 to TRBJ1-1; D may be TRBD1 (5 bases). Germline assignment: CDR1 SEHNR and CDR2 FQNEAQ (reference sequence). CDR3 length equals 12 residues. V lost 2 bases, J lost 8 bases, and 9 bases lay in between. This chain's CDR3 is CASSLLQGEAFF. CDR3 nucleotide sequence: TGTGCCAGCAGCTTATTGCAGGGCGAAGCTTTCTTT.

The CDR3: CASSLEEGAIGEQYF. The CDR3 DNA reads TGTGCCAGCTCACTCGAGGAGGGGGCGATTGGCGAGCAGTACTTC. The chain couples TRBV18 to TRBJ2-7; tentatively, D is TRBD1 (7 bases). Trimming cost V 4 bases and J 6 bases, with 19 bases left between them. The CDR3 sequence is 15 residues long. Germline V lookup: CDR1 KGHSH, CDR2 LQKENI.

The CDR3 loop is CASRFDRGNEKLFF. The CDR3 DNA reads as TGCGCCAGCAGATTCGACAGGGGTAATGAAAAACTGTTTTTT. The V gene is TRBV5-1, the J gene TRBJ1-4, with 8 bases that match TRBD1. The V gene's germline CDR1 is SGHRS and CDR2 YFSETQ. The CDR3 totals 14 residues. V shed 5 bases and J 4 bases; nucleotides not matched to a gene: 4.

This rearrangement joins TRBV7-2 to TRBJ2-5; 8 bases are shared with TRBD1. The CDR3 covers 13 residues. Per the germline V gene, CDR1 is SGHTA and CDR2 is FQGNSA. V gave up 4 bases and J gave up 5 bases; unmatched junction bases: 3. The CDR3, as DNA: TGTGCCAGCAGCTCGGACAGGGAGGAGACCCAGTACTTC. This sequence encodes CASSSDREETQYF. Supplemented by reference TRBV7-2 and TRBJ2-5, the full variable domain reads GAGVSQSPSNKVTEKGKDVELRCDPISGHTALYWYRQSLGQGLEFLIYFQGNSAPDKSGLPSDRFSAERTGGSVSTLTIQRTQQEDSAVYLCASSSDREETQYFGPGTRLLVL.

The chain is built from TRBV28 and TRBJ2-3, with D tentatively TRBD2 (6 bases). CDR3 length equals 15 residues. V was clipped by 6 bases and J by 1 base, with 14 bases between them. CDR1 MDHEN and CDR2 SYDVKM come from the germline V gene. The CDR3 coding sequence is TGTGCCAGCAGCCCCGGAGGGGCCGGCACAGATACGCAGTATTTT. Translated: CASSPGGAGTDTQYF.

This sequence joins TRBV19 and TRBJ2-1; tentative D call: TRBD1 (5 bases). The germline V gene has CDR1 LNHDA and CDR2 SQIVND (reference sequence). CDR3 length: 16 residues. Trimming shortened V by 1 base and J by 1 base, and 11 bases separated the two germline ends. The CDR3 spells CASSIAAGFSYNEQFF. Here the CDR3 DNA reads TGTGCCAGTAGTATAGCTGCAGGGTTTTCCTACAATGAGCAGTTCTTC.

This rearrangement joins TRBV18 to TRBJ2-1; TRBD1 matches 7 bases. The CDR3 runs 16 residues. The germline gives CDR1 KGHSH, CDR2 LQKENI. The ends lost 5 bases at V and 4 bases at J; junction bases unmatched: 11. CDR3 DNA: TGTGCCAGCTCAGCGCTTGGGACAGCCCCTTACAATGAGCAGTTCTTC. Protein sequence: CASSALGTAPYNEQFF.

This clone was counted between two and nine times. V gene TRBV28 combines with J gene TRBJ2-7, with 11 bases matching TRBD1. V was clipped by 4 bases and J by 6 bases; unmatched bases: 2. This CDR3 is built from 13 residues. The germline CDR1 and CDR2 sequences are MDHEN and SYDVKM. The CDR3 protein is CASSSGTGGEQYF. CDR3 bases: TGTGCCAGCAGTTCCGGGACAGGGGGCGAGCAGTACTTC. The full variable domain, in which reference TRBV28 and TRBJ2-7 provide the parts outside the CDR3, is DVKVTQSSRYLVKRTGEKVFLECVQDMDHENMFWYRQDPGLGLRLIYFSYDVKMKEKGDIPEGYSVSREKKERFSLILESASTNQTSMYLCASSSGTGGEQYFGPGTRLTVT.

V usage is TRBV5-4 and J usage is TRBJ2-4, with TRBD2 as a possible D gene (5 bases). Germline V CDR1 and CDR2: SGHNT, YYREEE (reference sequence). The CDR3 is 16 amino acids. With 4 bases removed from V and 0 bases from J, the gap between germline ends came to 14 bases. CDR3 residues: CASSRGVTLAKNIQYF. The CDR3 coding sequence is TGTGCCAGCAGCCGGGGTGTCACCCTAGCCAAAAACATTCAGTACTTC. Variable domain in full (rest from reference TRBV5-4 and TRBJ2-4): ETGVTQSPTHLIKTRGQQVTLRCSSQSGHNTVSWYQQALGQGPQFIFQYYREEENGRGNFPPRFSGLQFPNYSSELNVNALELDDSALYLCASSRGVTLAKNIQYFGAGTRLSVL.

The rearrangement links TRBV28 to TRBJ1-6; TRBD1 matches at 7 bases. V trimming: 5 bases; J trimming: 4 bases; junction bases outside the gene matches: 5. Germline CDR1 is MDHEN and CDR2 is SYDVKM. CDR3 length: 15 residues. The CDR3 loop reads CASSKPGQYNSPLHF. In DNA, the CDR3 is TGTGCCAGCAGTAAACCGGGACAGTATAATTCACCCCTCCACTTT.

The chain combines TRBV6-2 or TRBV6-3 with TRBJ2-7, with D maybe TRBD1 (5 bases). This CDR3 comprises 14 residues. V lost 6 bases to trimming and J lost 6 bases, with 18 bases between them. Germline values: CDR1 MNHEY, CDR2 SVGEGT. The CDR3 DNA sequence: TGTGCCAGCAGCCCTCCCAGCAGGGTCGGCGAGCAGTACTTC. This translates into CASSPPSRVGEQYF.